The 2 T cell receptor beta chains below were found in one sample sequenced in a study of T cells in Graves' hyperthyroidism and ophthalmopathy. TCR beta CDR3 sequences were amplified from RNA transcripts. The study used the HTBI primer set for a first-round RT-PCR of the TCR CDR3. Each CDR3 protein gets one entry after TCRdb re-called the multiplex PCR reads with MiXCR. This table holds approximately 400,000 distinct CDR3 sequences, around 15% found once. Sequencing was performed on blood. The receptors shown here come from a woman aged 25-40 years with Graves' ophthalmopathy.

This clonotype was seen many times. The genes are TRBV11-2 and TRBJ1-3; 7 bases match TRBD1. Trimming took 5 bases from V and 3 from J; bases not matched to a gene: 13. Per the germline V gene, CDR1 is SGHAT and CDR2 is FQNNGV. This CDR3 spans 17 amino acids. CDR3 nucleotide sequence: TGTGCCAGCAGCCCGCGGACAGGCTATCTGTTTGGAAACACCATATATTTT. This encodes CASSPRTGYLFGNTIYF.

V is TRBV7-9 and J is TRBJ1-2; D is uncertain. The CDR3 has 13 residues. V lost 5 bases, J lost 4 bases, and 11 bases lay in between. The germline V gene has CDR1 SEHNR and CDR2 FQNEAQ (reference sequence). The CDR3 region is CASSPDGSYGYTF. For the CDR3, the DNA is TGTGCCAGCAGCCCGGACGGAAGCTATGGCTACACCTTC.